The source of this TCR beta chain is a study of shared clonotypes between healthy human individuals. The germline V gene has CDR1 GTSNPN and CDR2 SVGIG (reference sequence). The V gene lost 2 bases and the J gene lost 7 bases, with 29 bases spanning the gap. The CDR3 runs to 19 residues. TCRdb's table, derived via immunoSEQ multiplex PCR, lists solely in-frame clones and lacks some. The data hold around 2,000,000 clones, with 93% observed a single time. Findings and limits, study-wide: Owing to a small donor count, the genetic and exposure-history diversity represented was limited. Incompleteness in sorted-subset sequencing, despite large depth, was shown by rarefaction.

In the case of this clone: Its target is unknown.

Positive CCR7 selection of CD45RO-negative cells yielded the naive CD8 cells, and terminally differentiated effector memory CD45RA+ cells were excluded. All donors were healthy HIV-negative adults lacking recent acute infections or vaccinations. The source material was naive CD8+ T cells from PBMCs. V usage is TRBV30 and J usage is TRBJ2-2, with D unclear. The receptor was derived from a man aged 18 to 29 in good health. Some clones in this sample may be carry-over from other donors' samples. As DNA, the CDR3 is TGTGCCTGGAGTCTCGGGCTTGGGCCAGTTGGAGTCTTCCGCGGGGAGCTGTTTTTT. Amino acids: CAWSLGLGPVGVFRGELFF.